This TCR beta chain was captured by sequencing in a study of blood T cell repertoires in COVID-19. As for the study in general: Acute-phase and convalescent COVID-19 samples originated in the United States, Italy and Spain. The analysed material was cDNA or gDNA that came from T cells, B-cell-depleted T cells, or PBMCs.

Looked up from germline, CDR1 is SGDLS and CDR2 is YYNGEE. The CDR3 length is 18 residues. Germline trimming cut 4 bases from V and 5 bases from J; bases unmatched to any gene: 18. Original data processing: Estimates of nucleated cell counts were drawn from the amplification of reference gene primers. Generated by immunoSEQ multiplex PCR, the TCRdb table keeps only in-frame clones and is missing some. V and J calls and clone size are as listed in that table; D and trimming were resolved from the DNA. The sample contains about 75,000 clones, about 87% of which appear only once. The sequencing sample was made of peripheral blood. The gene calls are TRBV9 and TRBJ2-3; 8 bases are shared with TRBD1. This receptor was obtained from a woman aged 50 to 60 with acute or convalescent COVID-19. The CDR3 DNA reads TGTGCCAGCAGCCCAGAAACGGGGGCAGGGGGCCTTTTAGATACGCAGTATTTT. This encodes CASSPETGAGGLLDTQYF. Based on the CDR3 plus reference TRBV9 and TRBJ2-3, the full variable domain is DSGVTQTPKHLITATGQRVTLRCSPRSGDLSVYWYQQSLDQGLQFLIQYYNGEERAKGNILERFSAQQFPDLHSELNLSSLELGDSALYFCASSPETGAGGLLDTQYFGPGTRLTVL.